This TCR beta chain is drawn from a study of response to subunit inactivated influenza vaccine (dated by TCRdb to 2017 to 2018). As for the study more broadly: The study used deep quantitative T cell receptor repertoire profiling to track responses to a trivalent subunit inactivated influenza vaccine.

CDR1 is given as SQVTM and CDR2 as ANQGSEA, both from the germline V gene. From the cysteine through the phenylalanine, the CDR3 covers 14 amino acids. The DNA shown is the 42-base CDR3, in frame from base 1. V lost 1 base and J lost 4 bases, and the count of bases not matched to a germline gene is 5. The library relied on RT-PCR. For sequencing, an Illumina HiSeq 2500 was employed. Through fastp at Q25 and MiXCR, TCRdb rebuilt clones from the public reads, retaining in-frame beta chains. CDR3 protein sequences are deduplicated, and each keeps its most common genes and DNA. For this sample the table gives over 650,000 distinct CDR3 sequences, of which about a fifth were detected only once. Approximately 10% of the sample is in the top ten clones. What the research found in general, with its limitations: The authors proposed that each seasonal influenza vaccination may bring in only a limited number of new T cells.

This clonotype was picked up a small number of times. Its target antigen remains unknown. No quality values exist for individual bases; no much larger clone is one base distant. Here the chain combines TRBV29-1 and TRBJ2-7, with 9 junctional bases fitting TRBD1. This clonotype was obtained from a man aged 45-65 years who received an inactivated influenza vaccine. Donor details come from another sample of the same person, matched by shared clones. Sequenced here: PBMCs from blood, sampled 5 days after vaccination. The CDR3 reads as follows: CSVEVRTGDYEQYF. DNA sequence: TGCAGCGTTGAAGTCAGGACAGGGGATTACGAGCAGTACTTC.